This T cell receptor beta chain was sequenced for a study of T cells in localized non-small cell lung cancer (dated by TCRdb to 2020 to 2022). Study-wide context: Comparing tumors with uninvolved tumor-adjacent lungs, the study looked at the T cell repertoires of roughly 250 patients with early-stage NSCLC. The cohort was made up of fewer than 250 treatment-naive NSCLC patients whose localized lung tumors had been resected. Of the NSCLC patients, about 130 were male and around 99 were female, and the mean age was approximately 66 years. General study outcomes and caveats: Longer overall survival was associated with higher blood T cell density, whereas shorter survival was associated with higher adjacent-lung clonality. The highest T cell clonality was observed in uninvolved tumor-adjacent lung, where clonality exceeded that of tumor, suggesting that antigenic responses were more focused in uninvolved tumor-adjacent lung. Because multi-region sequencing of the tumors was not done, intratumor heterogeneity could not be ruled out. Since the design was exploratory, TCR variables were selected using unadjusted p-values with no false-discovery rate correction. A median of 57 of the top 100 tumor clones were detected in paired uninvolved adjacent lung, and about 29 of these tumor clones were also found among the top 100 clones of the paired uninvolved adjacent lung.

This clone was counted only a few times. No antigen is known for it. Nothing much larger sits one base from this clone, and base qualities are not available. TCR beta CDR3 regions were sequenced from DNA using the immunoSEQ Assay. In the paper's pipeline: To compute T cell density, TCR beta template counts were normalized to usable DNA, which was estimated by amplifying housekeeping genes. The preseqR package was used to estimate richness by extrapolating to 400,000 templates for PBMC samples and to 120,000 templates for tissue samples. Clonality was defined as one minus Pielou's evenness. To identify tissue-enriched TCRs, differential abundance testing was run on productive amino-acid clonotypes with a minimum total count of 5 and an alpha of 0.1. The Jaccard Index and the Morisita Overlap Index were used to measure how much the repertoires overlapped between compartments. GLIPH grouped TCR beta CDR3s together with public tetramer-defined viral CDR3s, and a viral motif had to include at least three viral sequences and also show V-gene enrichment. TCRdb mirrors the immuneACCESS table, restricted to in-frame sequences. Some clones are absent from its copies; in checked studies, under half trace to an unresolved V gene, and the reason for the others is unknown. The D gene and trimming were derived from the DNA, and the V and J assignments and clone size from that table. The sample table contains approximately 11,000 clones; only one count was recorded for roughly half of them. The top ten constitute roughly 4.2% of the sample.

At the junction V is shortened by 5 bases and J by 4 bases, with 20 bases in between. Via the germline V gene, CDR1 is SGHNT and CDR2 YENEEA. The CDR3 spans 16 residues, from the cysteine through the phenylalanine. Only the CDR3 DNA stays, 48 bases, in frame from base 1. The V and J segments used are TRBV11-3 and TRBJ2-5, and TRBD2 may be the D gene, going by 7 matching bases. This specimen consisted of lymph node tissue, obtained before any cancer treatment. The sequence derives from a woman between 35 and 70 years old with stage II squamous cell lung carcinoma. The DNA sequence is given as TGTGCCAGCAGCCGCACTTGGGGGGGGGCCGTAGAGACCCAGTACTTC. This gives the protein CASSRTWGGAVETQYF. Extended through the reference TRBV11-3 and TRBJ2-5 proteins, this CDR3 yields the full variable domain: EAGVVQSPRYKIIEKKQPVAFWCNPISGHNTLYWYLQNLGQGPELLIRYENEEAVDDSQLPKDRFSAERLKGVDSTLKIQPAELGDSAVYLCASSRTWGGAVETQYFGPGTRLLVL.